Listed below are T cell receptor beta chains from one sample, sequenced in a study of human T cells and chemical hapten exposure. In TCRdb, the RACE reads were re-called with MiXCR into one record per CDR3 protein. There are about 52,000 distinct CDR3 sequences in the sample; approximately 11% occur only once, and under 2% lies in the top ten. This material consisted of whole blood, taken in connection with sensitization to the hapten diphenylcyclopropenone (DPC). These TCRs come from a woman between 35 and 50 years old with alopecia areata. Some clones in this sample may be carry-over from other donors' samples. Each CDR3 is given with its conserved first and last residue. A D gene is named only where the DNA matches it firmly. Size is omitted from some rows. Given values are once, few, many or a class for expanded clones.

NA,many,TRBV7-9,TRBJ1-1,13,CASSLAWDVEAFF,TGTGCCAGCAGCTTAGCCTGGGATGTTGAAGCTTTCTTT
TRBD1,many,TRBV7-2,TRBJ2-2,17,CASSPKTGALLTGELFF,TGTGCCAGCAGCCCGAAGACAGGGGCCCTACTCACCGGGGAGCTGTTTTTT
TRBD2,many,TRBV10-1,TRBJ2-3,15,CASSRTSGGGDTQYF,TGCGCCAGCAGCCGGACTAGCGGGGGTGGAGATACGCAGTATTTT
TRBD1,many,TRBV27,TRBJ2-7,14,CASSPTGVYYEQYF,TGTGCCAGCAGCCCGACAGGGGTTTACTACGAGCAGTACTTC
NA,NA,TRBV28,TRBJ2-1,12,CASSLRRGEQFF,TGTGCCAGCAGCCTACGGCGAGGTGAGCAGTTCTTC
TRBD1,NA,TRBV4-1,TRBJ2-4,16,CASSQPTDRAKNIQYF,TGCGCCAGCAGCCAACCTACCGACAGGGCGAAAAACATTCAGTACTTC
TRBD1,NA,TRBV5-1,TRBJ2-7,15,CTSSLSSGTAHEQYF,TGCACCAGCAGCTTGAGTTCCGGGACAGCCCACGAGCAGTACTTC
NA,NA,TRBV7-2,TRBJ2-3,13,CASSAVDTDTQYF,TGTGCCAGCAGCGCCGTGGACACAGATACGCAGTATTTT
TRBD1,few,TRBV3-1,TRBJ2-3,17,CASSHQVRTGGGDTQYF,TGTGCCAGCAGCCATCAAGTTCGGACAGGCGGTGGGGATACGCAGTATTTT
NA,many,TRBV5-1,TRBJ1-1,13,CASSQRSGTEAFF,TGCGCCAGCAGCCAACGGTCGGGCACTGAAGCTTTCTTT
NA,few,TRBV28,TRBJ1-5,17,CASSQQPPGASSQPQHF,TGTGCCAGCAGCCAACAACCGCCAGGGGCCAGCAGTCAGCCCCAGCATTTT
NA,few,TRBV3-1,TRBJ2-1,12,CASRSLYNEQFF,TGTGCCAGCCGATCGCTTTACAATGAGCAGTTCTTC
NA,few,TRBV11-2,TRBJ1-2,12,CASSGRNYGYTF,TGTGCCAGCAGCGGAAGGAACTATGGCTACACCTTC
TRBD2,many,TRBV6-2/TRBV6-3,TRBJ2-1,16,CASRKGLAGDHYEQFF,TGTGCCAGCAGAAAGGGACTAGCGGGAGACCATTATGAGCAGTTCTTC
NA,NA,TRBV20-1,TRBJ1-5,14,CSASLGSGSQPQHF,TGCAGTGCTAGTCTGGGGAGTGGGAGTCAGCCCCAGCATTTT
NA,few,TRBV20-1,TRBJ2-7,14,CSARDPDNSYEQYF,TGCAGTGCTAGAGATCCGGACAACTCCTACGAGCAGTACTTC
NA,many,TRBV10-3,TRBJ2-5,12,CAIGPRQETQYF,TGTGCCATCGGTCCTAGGCAAGAGACCCAGTACTTC
TRBD1,NA,TRBV28,TRBJ2-2,16,CASSSLQGAGTGELFF,TGTGCCAGCAGCTCCTTACAGGGGGCTGGCACCGGGGAGCTGTTTTTT
NA,few,TRBV2,TRBJ2-1,16,CASSNRDRSSYNEQFF,TGTGCCAGCAGCAACCGGGACCGGAGCTCCTACAATGAGCAGTTCTTC
TRBD2,NA,TRBV10-1,TRBJ2-3,15,CASSELERDTDTQYF,TGCGCCAGCAGTGAGCTTGAGCGGGACACAGATACGCAGTATTTT
NA,many,TRBV7-9,TRBJ2-1,14,CASSSTGSGGEQFF,TGTGCCAGCAGCTCCACCGGGTCCGGGGGTGAGCAGTTCTTC